The sequence of this TCR beta chain was determined in a study of blood T cell repertoires in COVID-19. On the study more broadly: Samples taken during acute and convalescent COVID-19 were collected in the United States, Italy and Spain.

Cohorts were based on clinical histories the participants reported. Within 2 weeks before study entry, exposed participants met a COVID-19 case. The CDR3 runs to 16 residues. V gave up 5 bases and J gave up 4 bases; unmatched junction bases: 9. Germline CDR1 and CDR2: MNHNY and SVGAGI (reference sequence). In the authors' methods: Reference gene primer amplification gave estimated nucleated cell counts. TCRdb's table, derived via immunoSEQ multiplex PCR, lists solely in-frame clones and lacks some. V, J and clone size are taken as reported in that table, and D and trimming were inferred from the DNA itself. The repertoire holds hundreds of thousands of clones, with roughly 80% as singletons.

The rearrangement uses TRBV6-6 and TRBJ1-3, with 9 nucleotides matching TRBD1. The sample consisted of PBMCs or T cells enriched from blood (not recorded which). The TCR comes from a woman aged 50 to 60 who had been exposed to COVID-19. CDR3 protein: CASSPPSGTGGNTIYF. CDR3 nucleotide sequence: TGTGCCAGCAGTCCCCCTTCCGGGACAGGGGGAAACACCATATATTTT.